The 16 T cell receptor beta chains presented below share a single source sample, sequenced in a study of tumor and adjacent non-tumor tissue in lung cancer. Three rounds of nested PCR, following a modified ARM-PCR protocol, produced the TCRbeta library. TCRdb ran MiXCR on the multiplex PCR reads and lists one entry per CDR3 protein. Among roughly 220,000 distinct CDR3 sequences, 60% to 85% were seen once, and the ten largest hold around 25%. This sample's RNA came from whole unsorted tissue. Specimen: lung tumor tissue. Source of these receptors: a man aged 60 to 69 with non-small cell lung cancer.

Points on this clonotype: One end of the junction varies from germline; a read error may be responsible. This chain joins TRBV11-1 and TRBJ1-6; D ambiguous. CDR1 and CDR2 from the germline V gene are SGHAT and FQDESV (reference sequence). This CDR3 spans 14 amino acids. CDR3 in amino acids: CASSAGDAGSLLHF. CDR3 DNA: TGTGCCAGCAGCGCGGGAGACGCGGGTTCACTCCTCCACTTT.

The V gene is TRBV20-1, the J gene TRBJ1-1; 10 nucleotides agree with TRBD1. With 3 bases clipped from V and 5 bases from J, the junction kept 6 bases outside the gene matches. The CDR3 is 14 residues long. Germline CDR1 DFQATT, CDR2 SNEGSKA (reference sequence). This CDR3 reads CSASPDRGLTEAFF. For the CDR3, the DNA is TGCAGTGCTAGTCCCGACAGGGGGCTGACTGAAGCTTTCTTT.

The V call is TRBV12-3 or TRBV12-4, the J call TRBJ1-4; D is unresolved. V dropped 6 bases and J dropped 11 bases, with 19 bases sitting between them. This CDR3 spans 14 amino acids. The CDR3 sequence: CASRGSVRTWKLFF. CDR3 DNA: TGTGCCAGCAGAGGATCCGTAAGGACGTGGAAACTGTTTTTT.

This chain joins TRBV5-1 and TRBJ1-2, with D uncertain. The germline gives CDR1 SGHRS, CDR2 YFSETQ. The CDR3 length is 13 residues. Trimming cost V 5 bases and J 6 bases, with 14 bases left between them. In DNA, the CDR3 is TGCGCCAGCAGTGCGGAGGATGCTAATGGCTACACCTTC. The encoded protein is CASSAEDANGYTF.

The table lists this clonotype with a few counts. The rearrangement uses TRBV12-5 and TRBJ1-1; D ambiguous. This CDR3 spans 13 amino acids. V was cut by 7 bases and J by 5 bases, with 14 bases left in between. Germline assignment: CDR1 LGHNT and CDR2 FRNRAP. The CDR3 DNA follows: TGTGCTAGTGCCAGGACCCATGGGACTGAAGCTTTCTTT. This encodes CASARTHGTEAFF.

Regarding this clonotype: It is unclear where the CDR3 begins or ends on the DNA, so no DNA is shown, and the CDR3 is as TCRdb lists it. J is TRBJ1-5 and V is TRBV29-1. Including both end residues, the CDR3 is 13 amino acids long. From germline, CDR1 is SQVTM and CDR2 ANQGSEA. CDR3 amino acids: CSVGGGSGQPHHF.

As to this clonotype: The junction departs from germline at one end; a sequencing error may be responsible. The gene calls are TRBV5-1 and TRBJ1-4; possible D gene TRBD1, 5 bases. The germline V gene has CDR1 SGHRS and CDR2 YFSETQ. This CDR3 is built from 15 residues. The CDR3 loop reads CASSLSTARNEKLLF. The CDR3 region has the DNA TGCGCCAGCAGCTTGTCGACAGCTCGTAATGAAAAACTGCTTTTT.

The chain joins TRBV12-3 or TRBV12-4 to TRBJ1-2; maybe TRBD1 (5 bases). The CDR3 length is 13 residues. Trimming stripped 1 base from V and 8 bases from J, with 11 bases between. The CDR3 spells CASSLVGTVGYTF. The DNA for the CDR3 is TGTGCCAGCAGTTTAGTAGGGACGGTGGGCTACACCTTC.

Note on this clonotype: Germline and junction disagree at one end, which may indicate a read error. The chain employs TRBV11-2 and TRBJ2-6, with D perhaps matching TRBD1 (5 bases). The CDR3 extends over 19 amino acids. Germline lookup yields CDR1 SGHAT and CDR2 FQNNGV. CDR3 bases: TGTGCCAGCAACTTACTTCCAAAGTACAGGCCCTCTGGGGCCAACGTCCTGACTTTC. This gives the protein CASNLLPKYRPSGANVLTF.

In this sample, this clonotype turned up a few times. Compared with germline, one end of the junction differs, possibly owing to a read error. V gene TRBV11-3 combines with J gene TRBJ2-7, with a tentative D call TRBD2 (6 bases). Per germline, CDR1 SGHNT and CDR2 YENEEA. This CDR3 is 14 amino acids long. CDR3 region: CASSRSRRADEQYF. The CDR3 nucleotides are TGTGCTAGCAGCCGTAGCAGGAGGGCCGACGAGCAGTACTTC. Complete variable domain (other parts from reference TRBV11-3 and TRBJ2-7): EAGVVQSPRYKIIEKKQPVAFWCNPISGHNTLYWYLQNLGQGPELLIRYENEEAVDDSQLPKDRFSAERLKGVDSTLKIQPAELGDSAVYLCASSRSRRADEQYFGPGTRLTVT.

The CDR3 region has the DNA TGTGCCAGCGTTACAGATTATAGCAATCAGCCCCAGCATTTT. It specifies CASVTDYSNQPQHF. V usage is TRBV6-5 and J usage is TRBJ1-5, with D hard to call. CDR1 is MNHEY and CDR2 is SVGAGI in the germline V gene. Deletions cut 8 bases from V and 0 bases from J, with 11 bases between. The CDR3 sequence is 14 residues long.

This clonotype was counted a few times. The CDR3 DNA follows: TGCGCCAGCAGCCAGGGGGTCCTCTATAATTCACCCCTCCACTTT. It encodes CASSQGVLYNSPLHF. The chain is built from TRBV4-3 and TRBJ1-6; possibly TRBD1 for D (5 bases). Germline V gene data show CDR1 as LGHNA and CDR2 as YSLEER. The CDR3 consists of 15 residues. Trimming took 3 bases from V and 3 from J, leaving 9 bases between them.

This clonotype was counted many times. CDR3 sequence: CASSPQGVAFF. CDR3 DNA sequence: TGTGCCAGCAGCCCACAGGGTGTAGCTTTCTTT. The rearrangement uses TRBV6-6 and TRBJ1-1; TRBD1 is a possible D gene (6 bases). This CDR3 is built from 11 residues. Germline values: CDR1 MNHNY, CDR2 SVGAGI (reference sequence). Trimming cost V 6 bases and J 10 bases, with 12 bases left between them.

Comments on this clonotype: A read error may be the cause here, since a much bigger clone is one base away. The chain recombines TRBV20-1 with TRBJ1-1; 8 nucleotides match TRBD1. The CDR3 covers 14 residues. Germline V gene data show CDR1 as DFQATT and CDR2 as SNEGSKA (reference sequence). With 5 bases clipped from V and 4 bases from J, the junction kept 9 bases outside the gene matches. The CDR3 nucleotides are TGCAGTGCTGCACAGGGGGTGCGCGGCACTGAAGCTTTCTTT. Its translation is CSAAQGVRGTEAFF.

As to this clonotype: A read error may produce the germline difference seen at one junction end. The CDR3 DNA follows: TGTGCCAACAGCCCGGACCAGCGAGCAGATACGCAATATTTT. Protein: CANSPDQRADTQYF. The chain recombines TRBV5-6 with TRBJ2-3, with unresolved D. CDR1 is SGHDT and CDR2 is YYEEEE in the germline V gene. The CDR3 sequence is 14 residues long.

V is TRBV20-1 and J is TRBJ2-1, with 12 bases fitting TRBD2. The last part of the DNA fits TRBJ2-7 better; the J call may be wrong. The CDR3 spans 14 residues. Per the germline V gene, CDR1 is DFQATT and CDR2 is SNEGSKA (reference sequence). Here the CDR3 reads CSAPELAGGGEQYF. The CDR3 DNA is TGCAGTGCCCCGGAACTAGCGGGGGGTGGTGAGCAGTACTTC.